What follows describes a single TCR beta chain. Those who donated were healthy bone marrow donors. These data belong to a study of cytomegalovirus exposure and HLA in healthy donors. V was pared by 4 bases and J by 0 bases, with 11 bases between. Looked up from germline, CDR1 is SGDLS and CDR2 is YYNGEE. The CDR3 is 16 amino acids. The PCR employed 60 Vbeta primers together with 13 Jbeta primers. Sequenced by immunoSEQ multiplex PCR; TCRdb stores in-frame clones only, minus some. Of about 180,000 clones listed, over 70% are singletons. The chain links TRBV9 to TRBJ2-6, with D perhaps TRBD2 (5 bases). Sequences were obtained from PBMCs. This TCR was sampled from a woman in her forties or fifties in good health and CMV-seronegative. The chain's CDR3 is CASSPSGVSGANVLTF. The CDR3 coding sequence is TGTGCCAGCAGCCCCAGCGGTGTCTCTGGGGCCAACGTCCTGACTTTC.